The 10 T cell receptor beta chains given below trace back to one sample, sequenced in a study of control samples from healthy donors and cancer patients. The data were produced by immunoSEQ multiplex PCR, yet TCRdb's version contains in-frame clones alone and is incomplete. The repertoire holds 95,000 to 150,000 clones, over 75% seen once, with around 8.7% in the top ten. The sample taken for sequencing was blood. The receptors derive from a man aged 40-50 years in good health.

The gene calls are TRBV15 and TRBJ1-6; no clear D. The CDR3 has 13 amino acids. V lost 2 bases and J 8 bases, leaving 7 bases between the germline ends. The germline V gene has CDR1 LNHNV and CDR2 YYDKDF (reference sequence). CDR3 sequence: CATSRRVDSPLHF. CDR3 coding DNA: TGTGCCACCAGCAGAAGGGTGGATTCACCCCTCCACTTT.

The chain is built from TRBV29-1 and TRBJ1-4; TRBD1 matches at 9 bases. J lost 7 bases, V lost 6 bases, and 6 bases had no gene match. The CDR3 totals 13 residues. Germline V gene lookup returns CDR1 SQVTM and CDR2 ANQGSEA. As DNA, the CDR3 is TGCAGCGTGATTGACAGGGGGGCTGAAAAACTGTTTTTT. It is translated as CSVIDRGAEKLFF. The whole variable domain, remainder taken from reference TRBV29-1 and TRBJ1-4, is SAVISQKPSRDICQRGTSLTIQCQVDSQVTMMFWYRQQPGQSLTLIATANQGSEATYESGFVIDKFPISRPNLTFSTLTVSNMSPEDSSIYLCSVIDRGAEKLFFGSGTQLSVL.

V is TRBV19 and J is TRBJ2-2; 8 bases line up with TRBD1. Unmatched junction bases numbered 5, after V lost 2 bases and J lost 3 bases. The CDR3 has 16 residues. Germline assignment: CDR1 LNHDA and CDR2 SQIVND (reference sequence). CDR3 in amino acids: CASSIRTGMYTGELFF. For the CDR3, the DNA is TGTGCCAGTAGTATAAGGACAGGGATGTACACCGGGGAGCTGTTTTTT.

The rearrangement joins TRBV9 to TRBJ2-5, with D maybe TRBD2 (7 bases). With 1 base removed from V and 4 bases from J, the gap between germline ends came to 17 bases. Germline lookup yields CDR1 SGDLS and CDR2 YYNGEE. The CDR3 runs to 16 residues. In nucleotides, the CDR3 is TGTGCCAGCAGCGTAAGTGAGGCGGGGGCTGGAGAGACCCAGTACTTC. Translating gives CASSVSEAGAGETQYF.

V is TRBV6-5 and J is TRBJ2-7, with a tentative D call TRBD1 (6 bases). The CDR3 covers 14 residues. Germline values: CDR1 MNHEY, CDR2 SVGAGI. V lost 6 bases and J 3 bases, leaving 15 bases between the germline ends. This CDR3 reads CASRRDTPGYEQYF. In DNA, the CDR3 is TGTGCCAGCAGACGGGACACCCCAGGCTACGAGCAGTACTTC.

This chain uses TRBV3-1 (or the pseudogene TRBV3-2) with TRBJ1-4, with a weak D call TRBD1 (5 bases). The germline V gene has CDR1 LGHDT and CDR2 YNNKEL (reference sequence). This CDR3 contains 13 residues. Trimming removed 5 bases at V and 7 bases at J, with 11 bases between. The CDR3 loop is CASSLRTLEKLFF. Written as DNA, the CDR3 is TGTGCCAGCAGCTTACGGACACTTGAAAAACTGTTTTTT.

The chain joins TRBV7-2 to TRBJ1-6; D is unresolved. This CDR3 has 14 residues. Germline lookup yields CDR1 SGHTA and CDR2 FQGNSA. Trimming shortened V by 5 bases and J by 0 bases, and 5 bases separated the two germline ends. The CDR3 DNA follows: TGTGCCAGCAGCCCGGACTCCTATAATTCACCCCTCCACTTT. This translates into CASSPDSYNSPLHF.

A remark on this clone: A read error may produce the germline difference seen at one junction end. The chain uses TRBV12-3 or TRBV12-4 and TRBJ2-1, with D tentatively TRBD2 (6 bases). The CDR3 has 12 amino acids. Here the CDR3 reads CASSQDYTEQFF. The CDR3 DNA reads TGTGCCAGCAGTCAGGACTACACTGAGCAGTTCTTC.

The rearrangement uses TRBV12-5 and TRBJ1-5; D gene ambiguous. V dropped 1 base and J dropped 4 bases, with 5 bases sitting between them. Germline CDR1 is LGHNT and CDR2 is FRNRAP. This CDR3 spans 13 amino acids. CDR3 residues: CASGLENNQPQHF. The CDR3 DNA reads as TGTGCTAGTGGTTTGGAGAATAATCAGCCCCAGCATTTT.

The chain has TRBV9 and TRBJ2-5; 7 nucleotides agree with TRBD2. The J segment lost 5 bases and the V segment lost 0 bases, leaving 7 bases of the junction unmatched. CDR1 is SGDLS and CDR2 is YYNGEE in the germline V gene. This CDR3 has 15 amino acids. The CDR3 loop reads CASSVAWGGTETQYF. The CDR3 bases are TGTGCCAGCAGCGTAGCATGGGGAGGGACGGAGACCCAGTACTTC.